The clone carrying this T cell receptor beta chain was picked up many times. Its antigen remains unidentified. The CDR3 is 15 amino acids. The V segment lost 4 bases and the J segment 7 bases; nucleotides outside the gene matches: 8. Germline V CDR1 and CDR2: KGHDR, SFDVKD. As part of library construction, unique molecular identifiers were attached to individual cDNA molecules. TCRdb independently ran MiXCR on the 5' RACE reads; one entry per CDR3 protein. The repertoire includes about 28,000 distinct CDR3 sequences, roughly 5.7% of them detected once, and approximately 25% sits in the top ten. This entry comes from a study of early T cells in non-severe SARS-CoV-2 infection. Overall study context: Chains were unpaired, as sequencing was done on bulk RNA from unsorted whole blood.

General observations from the study: VDJdb-based matching was biased toward anti-spike CD8 responses and missed private and CD4 specificities.

This receptor was taken from an adult who was a healthcare worker with PCR-confirmed SARS-CoV-2 infection or an uninfected control (not recorded which). Sequenced sample: whole blood. The chain couples TRBV24-1 to TRBJ2-1; 8 bases map to TRBD2. The CDR3 DNA follows: TGTGCCACCAGTGACCAGCGGGAGTTCAGTAATGAGCAGTTCTTC. The encoded protein is CATSDQREFSNEQFF.